Listed below are T cell receptor beta chains from one sample, sequenced in a study of T cell repertoires in cytomegalovirus infection. A single record per CDR3 protein comes from TCRdb applying MiXCR to the reads. This repertoire shows over 450,000 distinct CDR3 sequences, around 11% found once; its top ten account for 10%. Sequencing was carried out using PBMCs. The receptors were gathered from a human donor in good health (CMV status not recorded). Some clones in this sample may be carry-over from other donors' samples. Each CDR3 is given with its conserved first and last residue. D genes are given only for firm matches. The size entry is marked missing in some rows and otherwise reads once, few, many or a size class.

CDR3aa | CDR3nt | d_gene | j_gene | abundance | v_gene
CASSPPSGTTGELFF | TGTGCCAGCTCACCCCCATCGGGGACGACCGGGGAGCTGTTTTTT | NA | TRBJ2-2 | few | TRBV18
CASSGLAQGNTIYF | TGTGCCAGCAGCGGCCTGGCCCAGGGAAACACCATATATTTT | NA | TRBJ1-3 | NA | TRBV6-4
CSVDLEDTQYF | TGCAGCGTTGACTTGGAGGATACGCAGTATTTT | NA | TRBJ2-3 | few | TRBV29-1
CASSEGHNSYNEQFF | TGTGCCAGCAGTGAAGGCCACAACAGCTACAATGAGCAGTTCTTC | NA | TRBJ2-1 | many | TRBV6-1
CASSYLKTVYGYTF | TGTGCCAGCAGCTACCTAAAGACAGTCTATGGCTACACCTTC | NA | TRBJ1-2 | many | TRBV7-6
CASSQDGWATEAFF | TGTGCCAGCAGCCAGGACGGGTGGGCAACTGAAGCTTTCTTT | NA | TRBJ1-1 | NA | TRBV7-9
CASSSGLAGGNIQYF | TGTGCCAGCAGCTCCGGACTAGCCGGGGGAAACATTCAGTACTTC | TRBD2 | TRBJ2-4 | NA | TRBV7-9
CASNLQYQETQYF | TGTGCCAGCAACCTACAGTACCAAGAGACCCAGTACTTC | NA | TRBJ2-5 | NA | TRBV7-8
CASRSTGGWTEAFF | TGTGCCAGCAGGTCTACAGGGGGTTGGACTGAAGCTTTCTTT | TRBD1 | TRBJ1-1 | many | TRBV2
CASSPLIADTQYF | TGTGCCAGCAGCCCCTTAATAGCGGATACGCAGTATTTT | NA | TRBJ2-3 | many | TRBV5-5
CASSLFATDTQYF | TGTGCCAGCAGTTTATTCGCCACAGATACGCAGTATTTT | NA | TRBJ2-3 | many | TRBV28
CASSRTSGGAEETQYF | TGTGCCAGCAGCAGAACTAGCGGGGGGGCCGAGGAGACCCAGTACTTC | TRBD2 | TRBJ2-5 | many | TRBV11-2
CASSYEKGAKNTEAFF | TGTGCCAGCAGTTACGAGAAGGGAGCTAAGAACACTGAAGCTTTCTTT | NA | TRBJ1-1 | many | TRBV6-5
CASSLGEQTTDTQYF | TGTGCCAGCAGTTTAGGGGAACAGACCACAGATACGCAGTATTTT | NA | TRBJ2-3 | once | TRBV28
CASTPLLSGRSNEQFF | TGTGCCAGCACCCCTCTTCTTAGCGGGAGGTCCAATGAGCAGTTCTTC | TRBD2 | TRBJ2-1 | NA | TRBV11-2
CASSWTGGAFGANVLTF | TGTGCCAGTAGTTGGACAGGGGGCGCGTTTGGGGCCAACGTCCTGACTTTC | TRBD1 | TRBJ2-6 | NA | TRBV19
CASTLGQGNTGELFF | TGTGCCAGCACTTTAGGGCAGGGGAACACCGGGGAGCTGTTTTTT | NA | TRBJ2-2 | NA | TRBV12-3/TRBV12-4
CASSQGGLDEQYF | TGTGCCAGCAGCCAAGGGGGTTTGGACGAGCAGTACTTC | NA | TRBJ2-7 | many | TRBV3-1
CASSPFLYNEQFF | TGTGCCAGCAGCCCTTTTCTCTACAATGAGCAGTTCTTC | NA | TRBJ2-1 | NA | TRBV14
CSAKTSGGASRQYF | TGCAGTGCGAAGACTAGCGGGGGGGCCTCTAGGCAGTATTTT | TRBD2 | TRBJ2-3 | many | TRBV20-1
CASSFNRGLFDSYTF | TGTGCCAGCAGTTTCAACAGGGGGCTTTTTGATAGCTACACCTTC | TRBD1 | TRBJ1-2 | many | TRBV12-3/TRBV12-4
CASSLDPETYGYTF | TGTGCCAGCAGCTTGGACCCGGAGACATATGGCTACACCTTC | NA | TRBJ1-2 | many | TRBV5-4
CASSPSRDGSGAHYGYTF | TGTGCCAGCTCACCAAGTCGGGACGGCTCCGGGGCTCACTATGGCTACACCTTC | NA | TRBJ1-2 | many | TRBV18
CASSYFRGAGANVLTF | TGTGCCAGCAGCTATTTCAGGGGGGCCGGGGCCAACGTCCTGACTTTC | NA | TRBJ2-6 | many | TRBV5-5
CSGALTGGGETQYF | TGCAGTGGGGCCCTGACAGGGGGCGGGGAGACCCAGTACTTC | TRBD1 | TRBJ2-5 | NA | TRBV20-1
CASSYRSGTSTDTQYF | TGTGCCAGCAGTTACCGGTCGGGGACTAGCACAGATACGCAGTATTTT | NA | TRBJ2-3 | many | TRBV6-6
CASSLGVGGQVGQYF | TGTGCCAGCAGCTTGGGGGTGGGGGGGCAAGTTGGGCAGTACTTC | NA | TRBJ2-7 | many | TRBV5-4
CASSPTQVEQPQHF | TGTGCCAGCAGCCCGACACAGGTAGAACAGCCCCAGCATTTT | NA | TRBJ1-5 | NA | TRBV27
CSVASGDNYGYTF | TGCAGCGTTGCCTCTGGGGATAACTATGGCTACACCTTC | NA | TRBJ1-2 | NA | TRBV29-1
CSARRAGATAEAFF | TGCAGTGCTAGGAGGGCAGGGGCTACAGCTGAAGCTTTCTTT | NA | TRBJ1-1 | NA | TRBV20-1
CASSLLTSGAPDTQYF | TGCGCCAGCAGCTTACTTACTAGCGGAGCACCAGATACGCAGTATTTT | TRBD2 | TRBJ2-3 | many | TRBV5-1
CASSSNPRGAGNQPQHF | TGTGCCAGCAGCTCAAATCCGAGAGGCGCAGGCAATCAGCCCCAGCATTTT | NA | TRBJ1-5 | many | TRBV7-8